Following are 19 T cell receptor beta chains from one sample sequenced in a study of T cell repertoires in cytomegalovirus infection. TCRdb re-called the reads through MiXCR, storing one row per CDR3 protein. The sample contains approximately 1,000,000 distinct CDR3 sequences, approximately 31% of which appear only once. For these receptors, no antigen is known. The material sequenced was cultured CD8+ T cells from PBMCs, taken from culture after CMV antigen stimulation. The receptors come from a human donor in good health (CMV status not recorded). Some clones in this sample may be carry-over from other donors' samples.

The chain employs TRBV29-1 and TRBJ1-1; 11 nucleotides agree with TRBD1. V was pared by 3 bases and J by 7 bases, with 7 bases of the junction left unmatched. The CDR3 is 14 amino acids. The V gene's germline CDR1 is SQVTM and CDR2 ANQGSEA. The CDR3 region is CSVDSGTGGGEAFF. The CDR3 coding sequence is TGCAGCGTTGACTCCGGGACAGGGGGGGGTGAAGCTTTCTTT.

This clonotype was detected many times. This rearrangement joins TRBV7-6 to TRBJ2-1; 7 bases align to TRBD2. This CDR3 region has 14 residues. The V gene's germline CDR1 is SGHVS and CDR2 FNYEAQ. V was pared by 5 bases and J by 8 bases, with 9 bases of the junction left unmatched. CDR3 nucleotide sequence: TGTGCCAGCAGCCCCCTCGGGGGGTGGGATGAGCAGTTCTTC. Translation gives CASSPLGGWDEQFF.

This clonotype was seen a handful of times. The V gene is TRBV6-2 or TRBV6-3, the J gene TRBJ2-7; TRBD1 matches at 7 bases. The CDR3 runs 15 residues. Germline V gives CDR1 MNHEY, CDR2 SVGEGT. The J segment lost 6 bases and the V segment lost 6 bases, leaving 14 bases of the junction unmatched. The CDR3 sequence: CASSPRDRASFEQYV. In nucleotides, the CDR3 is TGTGCCAGCAGCCCCCGGGACAGAGCCTCTTTCGAGCAGTACGTC.

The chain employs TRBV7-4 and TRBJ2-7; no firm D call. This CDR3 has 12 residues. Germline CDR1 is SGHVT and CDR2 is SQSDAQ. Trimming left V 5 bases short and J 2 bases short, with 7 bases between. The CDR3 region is CASSQLTYEQYF. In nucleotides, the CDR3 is TGTGCCAGCAGCCAGCTGACCTACGAGCAGTACTTC.

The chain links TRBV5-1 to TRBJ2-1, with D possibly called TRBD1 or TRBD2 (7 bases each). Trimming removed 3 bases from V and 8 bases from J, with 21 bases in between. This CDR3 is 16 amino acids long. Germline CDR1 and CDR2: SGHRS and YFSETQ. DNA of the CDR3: TGCGCCAGCAGCTCCTTGACGGGGGGACAGAGAGATGAGCAGTTCTTC. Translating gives CASSSLTGGQRDEQFF.

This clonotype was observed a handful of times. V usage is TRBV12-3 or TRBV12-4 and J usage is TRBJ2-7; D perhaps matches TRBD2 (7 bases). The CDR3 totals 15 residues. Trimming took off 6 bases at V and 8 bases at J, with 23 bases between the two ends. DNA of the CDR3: TGTGCCAGCAGCTACCCGAGGGGGGGTGAGTGGAAGCAGTACTTC. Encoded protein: CASSYPRGGEWKQYF.

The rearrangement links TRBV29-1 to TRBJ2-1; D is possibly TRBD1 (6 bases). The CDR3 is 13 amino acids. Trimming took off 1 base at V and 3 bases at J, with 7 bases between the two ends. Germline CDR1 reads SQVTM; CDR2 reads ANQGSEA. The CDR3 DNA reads TGCAGCGTTGAAGCCAGGGGCTACAATGAGCAGTTCTTC. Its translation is CSVEARGYNEQFF.

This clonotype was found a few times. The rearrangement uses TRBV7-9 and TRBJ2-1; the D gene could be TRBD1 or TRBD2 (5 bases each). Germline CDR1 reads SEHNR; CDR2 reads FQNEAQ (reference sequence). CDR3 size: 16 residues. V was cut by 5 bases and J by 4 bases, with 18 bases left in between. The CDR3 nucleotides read TGTGCCAGCAGCCCCCCGGGTGGGACCGCGTACAATGAGCAGTTCTTC. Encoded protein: CASSPPGGTAYNEQFF.

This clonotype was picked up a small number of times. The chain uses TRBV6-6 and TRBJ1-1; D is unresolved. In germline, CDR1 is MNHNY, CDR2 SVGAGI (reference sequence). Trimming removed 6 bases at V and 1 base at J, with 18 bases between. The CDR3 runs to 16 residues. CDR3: CASSPPRVLANTEAFF. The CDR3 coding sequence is TGTGCCAGCAGCCCCCCTCGGGTTTTGGCGAACACTGAAGCTTTCTTT.

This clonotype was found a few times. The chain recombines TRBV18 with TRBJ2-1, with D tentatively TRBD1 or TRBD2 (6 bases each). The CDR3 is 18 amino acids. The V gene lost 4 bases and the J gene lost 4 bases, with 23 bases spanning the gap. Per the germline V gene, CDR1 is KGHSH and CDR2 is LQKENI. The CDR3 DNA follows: TGTGCCAGCTCACTCACCAGCCGGGGGCCCAGAGGGTACAATGAGCAGTTCTTC. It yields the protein CASSLTSRGPRGYNEQFF. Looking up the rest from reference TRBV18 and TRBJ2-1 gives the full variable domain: NAGVMQNPRHLVRRRGQEARLRCSPMKGHSHVYWYRQLPEEGLKFMVYLQKENIIDESGMPKERFSAEFPKEGPSILRIQQVVRGDSAAYFCASSLTSRGPRGYNEQFFGPGTRLTVL.

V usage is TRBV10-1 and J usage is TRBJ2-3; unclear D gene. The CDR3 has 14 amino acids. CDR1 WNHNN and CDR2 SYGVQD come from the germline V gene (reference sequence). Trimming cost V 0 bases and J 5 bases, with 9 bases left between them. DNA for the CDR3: TGCGCCAGCAGTGAGTCGTTGGCCCGAGATACGCAGTATTTT. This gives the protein CASSESLARDTQYF.

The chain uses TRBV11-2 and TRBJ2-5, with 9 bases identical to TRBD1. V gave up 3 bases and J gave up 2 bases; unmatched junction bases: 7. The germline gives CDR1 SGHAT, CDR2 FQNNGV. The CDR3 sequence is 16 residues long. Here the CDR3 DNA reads TGTGCCAGCAGCTTGGCCGGGACAGGGCTTCAAGAGACCCAGTACTTC. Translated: CASSLAGTGLQETQYF.

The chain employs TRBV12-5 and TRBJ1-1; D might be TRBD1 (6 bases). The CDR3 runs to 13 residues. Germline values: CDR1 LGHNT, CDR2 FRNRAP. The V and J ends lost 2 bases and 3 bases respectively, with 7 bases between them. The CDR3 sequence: CASGLNRDTEAFF. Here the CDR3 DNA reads TGTGCTAGTGGTTTGAACAGGGACACTGAAGCTTTCTTT.

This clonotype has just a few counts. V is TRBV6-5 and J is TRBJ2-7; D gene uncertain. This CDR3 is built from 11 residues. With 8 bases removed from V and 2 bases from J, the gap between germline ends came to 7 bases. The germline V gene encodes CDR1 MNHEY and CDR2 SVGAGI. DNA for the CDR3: TGTGCCAGCTTAGGAGCCTACGAGCAGTACTTC. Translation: CASLGAYEQYF.

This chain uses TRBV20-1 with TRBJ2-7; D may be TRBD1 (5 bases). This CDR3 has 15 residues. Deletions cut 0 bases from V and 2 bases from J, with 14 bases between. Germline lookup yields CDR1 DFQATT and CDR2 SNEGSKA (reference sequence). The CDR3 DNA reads TGCAGTGCTAGAGATCTGGCAGGGCCGACCTACGAGCAGTACTTC. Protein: CSARDLAGPTYEQYF.

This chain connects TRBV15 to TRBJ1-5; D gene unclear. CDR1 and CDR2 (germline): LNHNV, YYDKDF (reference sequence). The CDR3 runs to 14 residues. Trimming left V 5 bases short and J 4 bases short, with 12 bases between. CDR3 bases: TGTGCCACCAGCGACCTCTGGACTAATCAGCCCCAGCATTTT. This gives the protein CATSDLWTNQPQHF.

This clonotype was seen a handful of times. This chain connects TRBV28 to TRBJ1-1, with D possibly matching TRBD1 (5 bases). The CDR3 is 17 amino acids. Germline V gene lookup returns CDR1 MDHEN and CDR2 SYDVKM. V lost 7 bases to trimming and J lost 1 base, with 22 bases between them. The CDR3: CASKFPFSTTENTEAFF. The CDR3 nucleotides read TGTGCCAGCAAATTCCCTTTCTCGACGACAGAGAACACTGAAGCTTTCTTT.

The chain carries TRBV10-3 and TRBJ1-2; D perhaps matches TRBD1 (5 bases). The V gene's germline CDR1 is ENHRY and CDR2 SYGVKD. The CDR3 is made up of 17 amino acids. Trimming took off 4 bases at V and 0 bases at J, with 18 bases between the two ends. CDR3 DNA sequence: TGTGCCATCAGTGCTCCCGGGTTGAGACAGACTAACTATGGCTACACCTTC. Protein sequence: CAISAPGLRQTNYGYTF.

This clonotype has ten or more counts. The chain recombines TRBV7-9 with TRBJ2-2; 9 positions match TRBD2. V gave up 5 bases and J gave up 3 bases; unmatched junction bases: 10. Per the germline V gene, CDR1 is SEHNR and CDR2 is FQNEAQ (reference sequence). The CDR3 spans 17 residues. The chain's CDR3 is CASSPRMGLADTGELFF. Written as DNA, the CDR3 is TGTGCCAGCAGCCCAAGGATGGGACTAGCTGACACCGGGGAGCTGTTTTTT.